This is a list of T cell receptor beta chains from one sample in a study of identical twins. TCRdb used MiXCR to reprocess the 5' RACE reads, holding one entry per CDR3 protein. Of 450,000 or so distinct CDR3 sequences listed, roughly a quarter are singletons. The same data also contributed to another study, on T cells expressing NK-cell markers.

Specimen: CD4+ T cells sorted from blood. These receptors came from a woman younger than 30 in good health. The CDR3 runs from the conserved cysteine through the conserved F or W. The D gene is left open where the match is weak. Clone size is shown for a subset of rows, as once, few, many or a class of expanded clone.

NA	NA	13	TRBV29-1	TRBJ2-5	CSADRGGWETQYF	TGCAGCGCCGACCGTGGGGGCTGGGAGACCCAGTACTTC
NA	NA	13	TRBV5-1	TRBJ1-2	CASGEDSNYGYTF	TGCGCCAGCGGGGAAGATAGTAACTATGGCTACACCTTC
many	NA	11	TRBV2	TRBJ1-2	CASTRGEGYTF	TGTGCCAGCACGCGGGGCGAGGGCTACACCTTC
NA	TRBD2	16	TRBV6-5	TRBJ2-1	CASSYGTSGGAYEQFF	TGTGCCAGCAGTTACGGGACTAGCGGGGGGGCCTATGAGCAGTTCTTC
many	TRBD2	15	TRBV9	TRBJ2-1	CASSVGTSGVNEQFF	TGTGCCAGCAGCGTAGGGACTAGCGGGGTCAATGAGCAGTTCTTC
NA	NA	14	TRBV7-9	TRBJ2-2	CASSADRFGGELFF	TGTGCCAGCAGCGCCGATAGGTTCGGCGGGGAGCTGTTTTTT
few	NA	13	TRBV6-6	TRBJ1-1	CASSHLGNTEAFF	TGTGCCAGCAGTCATCTAGGGAACACTGAAGCTTTCTTT
few	NA	13	TRBV5-1	TRBJ2-1	CASKDGPTNEQFF	TGCGCCAGCAAGGACGGGCCGACCAATGAGCAGTTCTTC
NA	TRBD1	13	TRBV12-3/TRBV12-4	TRBJ1-6	CASRSSGTAPLHF	TGTGCCAGCCGATCTTCCGGGACAGCACCCCTCCACTTT
few	NA	12	TRBV6-2/TRBV6-3	TRBJ2-1	CASRIYRDEQFF	TGTGCCAGCAGGATTTACAGGGATGAGCAGTTCTTC
NA	NA	13	TRBV11-2	TRBJ2-1	CASSRNFLNEQFF	TGTGCCAGCAGCCGCAATTTTTTGAATGAGCAGTTCTTC
NA	TRBD2	14	TRBV6-1	TRBJ2-3	CASRAGLAADTQYF	TGTGCCAGCCGGGCGGGACTAGCGGCAGATACGCAGTATTTT
NA	NA	17	TRBV11-2	TRBJ2-5	CASSWRPGTGSQETQYF	TGTGCCAGCAGTTGGAGGCCGGGAACCGGAAGCCAAGAGACCCAGTACTTC
few	NA	13	TRBV4-2	TRBJ2-2	CASSQDSRGELFF	TGTGCCAGCAGCCAAGATTCGAGGGGGGAGCTGTTTTTT
few	TRBD2	15	TRBV5-1	TRBJ2-1	CASSSLAGSYNEQFF	TGCGCCAGCAGCTCACTAGCGGGCTCCTACAATGAGCAGTTCTTC
NA	NA	14	TRBV9	TRBJ2-3	CASSVGPDTNTQYF	TGTGCCAGCAGCGTCGGCCCCGATACCAATACGCAGTATTTT
few	TRBD2	20	TRBV4-3	TRBJ2-2	CASSQAPGLAGGPHTGELFF	TGCGCCAGCAGCCAAGCTCCGGGACTAGCGGGAGGGCCTCACACCGGGGAGCTGTTTTTT
few	TRBD2	13	TRBV6-2/TRBV6-3	TRBJ2-5	CASSTLAAETQYF	TGTGCCAGCAGTACACTAGCGGCGGAGACCCAGTACTTC
few	NA	12	TRBV5-5	TRBJ2-1	CASSPQGREQFF	TGTGCCAGCAGCCCACAGGGCAGGGAGCAGTTCTTC
NA	NA	15	TRBV6-2/TRBV6-3	TRBJ2-1	CASSPLVGRYNEQFF	TGTGCCAGCAGTCCACTAGTGGGAAGATACAATGAGCAGTTCTTC
NA	NA	17	TRBV7-9	TRBJ2-1	CASSARAGGISYNEQFF	TGTGCCAGCAGCGCAAGGGCTGGCGGGATATCCTACAATGAGCAGTTCTTC
few	NA	14	TRBV3-1	TRBJ2-3	CASSRTAQFDTQYF	TGTGCCAGCAGCCGTACGGCCCAGTTCGATACGCAGTATTTT
NA	NA	15	TRBV5-1	TRBJ2-7	CASSPRGSLSFEQYF	TGCGCCAGCAGCCCCCGGGGTAGCCTCTCCTTCGAGCAGTACTTC
NA	NA	13	TRBV12-3/TRBV12-4	TRBJ1-4	CASSRREGEKLFF	TGTGCCAGCAGCCGACGGGAGGGCGAAAAACTGTTTTTT
NA	NA	16	TRBV5-1	TRBJ2-6	CASSLGQSHGANVLTF	TGCGCCAGCAGCTTGGGACAGTCGCACGGGGCCAACGTCCTGACTTTC